One T cell receptor (beta chain) is described in this entry. Its antigen is not known. The data belong to a study of CXCR3-negative and CXCR3-positive naive CD8 T cells. Sorting yielded triplicates of about 300,000 cells for each CD8+ T cell subset. Naive CD8+ T cells showed a CD45RO-CCR7+CD27+CD95- phenotype. General study results and limits: CXCR3-positive naive cells carried more hydrophobic TRB CDR3s than CXCR3-negative naive cells did. TCR interaction strength was inferred from TRB CDR3 physicochemistry, as CD5 matched across naive subsets. Partial loss of CXCR3 expression followed cryopreservation; most assays used fresh PBMCs.

Germline V gene lookup returns CDR1 SGDLS and CDR2 YYNGEE. CDR3 length: 15 residues. UMI labels and 5' RACE were used to prepare the TRB cDNA libraries. TCRdb re-called the 5' RACE reads and catalogs CDR3 proteins one per entry, DNA excluded. The sample totals around 150,000 distinct CDR3 sequences. The rearrangement joins TRBV9 to TRBJ2-1. Input material: naive CXCR3+ CD8+ T cells from blood. Described subset: CD45RO-CCR7+CD27+CD95- naive CD8+ T cells expressing CXCR3 (TNR3+). The clonotype originates from a human donor in good health. Some clones in this sample may be carry-over from other donors' samples. The CDR3 is CASSVLGDPYNEQFF.